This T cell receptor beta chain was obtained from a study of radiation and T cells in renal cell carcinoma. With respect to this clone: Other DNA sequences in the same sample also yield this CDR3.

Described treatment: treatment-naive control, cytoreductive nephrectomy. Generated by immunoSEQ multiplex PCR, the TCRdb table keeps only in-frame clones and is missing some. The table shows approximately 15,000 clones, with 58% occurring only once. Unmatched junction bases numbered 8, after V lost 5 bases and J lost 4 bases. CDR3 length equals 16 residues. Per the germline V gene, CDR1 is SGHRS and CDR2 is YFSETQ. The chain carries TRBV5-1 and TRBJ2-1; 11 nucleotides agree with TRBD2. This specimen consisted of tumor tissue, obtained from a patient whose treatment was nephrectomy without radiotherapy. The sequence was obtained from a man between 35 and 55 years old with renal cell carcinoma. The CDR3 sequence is CASSGSGGAGYNEQFF. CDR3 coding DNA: TGCGCCAGCAGTGGTAGCGGGGGGGCCGGTTACAATGAGCAGTTCTTC.